Presented here are 13 T cell receptor beta chains from one specimen sequenced in a study of persistence of HIV-infected CD4 T cells. Antigen specificity for these receptors is unknown. The stimulus was an HIV-1 Gag 15-mer peptide pool, roughly 1 ug/peptide/mL. CD40L-negative CD69-negative CD45RO-high memory CD4+ T cells were sorted as populations depleted of antigen-responding cells. The immunoSEQ assay was version 4, run in survey mode. Sequenced by immunoSEQ multiplex PCR; TCRdb stores in-frame clones only, minus some. The sample holds tens of thousands of clones, 75% to 85% seen once. The sample consisted of CD4+ T cells sorted from PBMCs after approximately 19-hour stimulation, taken from a patient who received antiretroviral therapy. The source of these receptors is an adult man with HIV who was CMV-seropositive.

The rearrangement joins TRBV6-5 to TRBJ1-6, with 9 bases matching TRBD1. V was clipped by 11 bases and J by 7 bases; unmatched bases: 12. Germline CDR1 reads MNHEY; CDR2 reads SVGAGI. CDR3 length: 15 amino acids. CDR3 in DNA: TGTGCCTCTAGGGCCTGGGACAGGGAAAATTCACCCCTCCACTTT. Its protein product is CASRAWDRENSPLHF.

The V gene is TRBV28, the J gene TRBJ1-2; 7 bases are a match to TRBD1. There are 12 residues in the CDR3. The V segment lost 10 bases and the J segment 4 bases; nucleotides outside the gene matches: 6. Germline CDR1 reads MDHEN; CDR2 reads SYDVKM. DNA of the CDR3: TGTGCCACCCGGACAGGACGCTATGGCTACACCTTC. This gives the protein CATRTGRYGYTF.

The chain uses TRBV10-3 and TRBJ1-3; possibly TRBD1 for D (5 bases). Germline-derived CDR1 and CDR2 are ENHRY and SYGVKD. The V end was cut by 10 bases, the J end by 3 bases, with 13 bases between. The CDR3 is 13 amino acids. This CDR3 is CATQGAGGNTIYF. The CDR3, as DNA: TGTGCCACCCAGGGTGCAGGTGGAAACACCATATATTTT.

In this sample, this clone turned up a few times. The rearrangement joins TRBV6-1 to TRBJ1-2; maybe TRBD1 (5 bases). The CDR3 extends over 16 amino acids. V gave up 1 base and J gave up 0 bases, with 12 bases separating them. Germline CDR1 reads MNHNS; CDR2 reads SASEGT. Here the CDR3 DNA reads TGTGCCAGCAGTGAAGTAGACAGCCCCACTAACTATGGCTACACCTTC. It yields the protein CASSEVDSPTNYGYTF.

The chain recombines TRBV19 with TRBJ2-1; 10 positions match TRBD1. The germline V gene encodes CDR1 LNHDA and CDR2 SQIVND (reference sequence). The CDR3 is 16 amino acids. The V and J ends lost 3 bases and 2 bases, in that order; junction bases with no gene match: 4. CDR3: CASSIRDRGTYNEQFF. CDR3 bases: TGTGCCAGTAGTATCCGGGACAGGGGAACCTACAATGAGCAGTTCTTC.

V and J are TRBV4-1 and TRBJ2-1; 15 bases are shared with TRBD2. The CDR3 has 18 residues. V lost 8 bases and J lost 0; bases outside the gene matches: 8. In germline, CDR1 is MGHRA, CDR2 YSYEKL. The DNA for the CDR3 is TGCGCCAGCTCGCGAGGACTAGCGGGGGGGAGCTCCTACAATGAGCAGTTCTTC. Its protein product is CASSRGLAGGSSYNEQFF.

This clone appeared a few times. The chain employs TRBV19 and TRBJ1-2; weak D call: TRBD1 (6 bases). V shed 2 bases and J shed 6 bases, with 16 bases lying between them. The germline V gene encodes CDR1 LNHDA and CDR2 SQIVND (reference sequence). The length of the CDR3 is 15 residues. Written as DNA, the CDR3 is TGTGCCAGTAGTATACGGGACAAAGAGTTCAATGGCTACACCTTC. This codes for CASSIRDKEFNGYTF. Complete variable domain (other parts from reference TRBV19 and TRBJ1-2): DGGITQSPKYLFRKEGQNVTLSCEQNLNHDAMYWYRQDPGQGLRLIYYSQIVNDFQKGDIAEGYSVSREKKESFPLTVTSAQKNPTAFYLCASSIRDKEFNGYTFGSGTRLTVV.

In DNA form, the CDR3 reads TGTGCCAGCAGCCCCCCCCCGCCTAACTATGGCTACACCTTC. This gives the protein CASSPPPPNYGYTF. The chain links TRBV3-1 (or the pseudogene TRBV3-2) to TRBJ1-2, with no clear D. Trimming pared 4 bases from V and 0 bases from J, leaving 9 bases between. The CDR3 is 14 residues long. Germline CDR1 LGHDT, CDR2 YNNKEL (reference sequence).

The V and J genes are TRBV15 and TRBJ1-2; D unclear. V was clipped by 0 bases and J by 8 bases, with 13 bases between them. There are 14 residues in the CDR3. Germline V gene lookup returns CDR1 LNHNV and CDR2 YYDKDF (reference sequence). CDR3 nucleotides: TGTGCCACCAGCAGAGATGAGTTGGGGAGGGGCTACACCTTC. As protein: CATSRDELGRGYTF. The entire variable domain, with the rest obtained from reference TRBV15 and TRBJ1-2, is as follows: DAMVIQNPRYQVTQFGKPVTLSCSQTLNHNVMYWYQQKSSQAPKLLFHYYDKDFNNEADTPDNFQSRRPNTSFCFLDIRSPGLGDTAMYLCATSRDELGRGYTFGSGTRLTVV.

The chain couples TRBV3-1 (or the pseudogene TRBV3-2) to TRBJ1-2, with D possibly matching TRBD1 (6 bases). The CDR3 loop spans 14 amino acids. Germline V lookup: CDR1 LGHDT, CDR2 YNNKEL (reference sequence). The V and J ends lost 8 bases and 5 bases respectively, with 18 bases between them. The CDR3 reads CASATAPGAYGYTF. The CDR3 DNA reads as TGTGCCAGCGCAACAGCTCCAGGGGCTTATGGCTACACCTTC.

The rearrangement uses TRBV2 and TRBJ2-5; 7 nucleotides line up with TRBD2. V shed 6 bases, J shed 5 bases, and the junction held 15 bases outside the gene matches. This CDR3 has 16 residues. Germline V gene lookup returns CDR1 SNHLY and CDR2 FYNNEI. CDR3 region: CASSQNGLARGETQYF. The CDR3 DNA reads as TGTGCCAGCAGCCAGAACGGATTGGCGCGGGGGGAGACCCAGTACTTC.

The V call is TRBV12-3 or TRBV12-4, the J call TRBJ1-3; no firm D call. With 5 bases removed from V and 15 bases from J, the gap between germline ends came to 17 bases. The CDR3 is made up of 12 amino acids. The CDR3 sequence is CASSHLPGRKYF. CDR3 nucleotide sequence: TGTGCCAGCAGTCATCTCCCCGGACGGAAATATTTT.

This clone appeared a few times. V is TRBV19 and J is TRBJ2-7, with 10 bases matching TRBD1. Germline lookup yields CDR1 LNHDA and CDR2 SQIVND (reference sequence). With V trimmed by 3 bases and J by 6 bases, 5 bases remained unmatched. There are 14 residues in the CDR3. CDR3 sequence (DNA): TGTGCCAGTAGTATCCTAAGGGACAGGGGCGAGCAGTACTTC. Residues: CASSILRDRGEQYF.